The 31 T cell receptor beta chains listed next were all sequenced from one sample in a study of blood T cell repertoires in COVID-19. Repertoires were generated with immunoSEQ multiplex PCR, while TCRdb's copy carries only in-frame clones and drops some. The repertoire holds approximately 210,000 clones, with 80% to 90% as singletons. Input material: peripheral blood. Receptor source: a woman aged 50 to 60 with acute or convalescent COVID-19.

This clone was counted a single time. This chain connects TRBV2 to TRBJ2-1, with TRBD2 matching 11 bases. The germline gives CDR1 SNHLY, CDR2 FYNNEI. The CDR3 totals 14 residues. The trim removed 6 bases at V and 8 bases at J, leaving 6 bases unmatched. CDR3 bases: TGTGCCAGCAGGGGACTAGCGGTTTACCATGAGCAGTTCTTC. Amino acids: CASRGLAVYHEQFF.

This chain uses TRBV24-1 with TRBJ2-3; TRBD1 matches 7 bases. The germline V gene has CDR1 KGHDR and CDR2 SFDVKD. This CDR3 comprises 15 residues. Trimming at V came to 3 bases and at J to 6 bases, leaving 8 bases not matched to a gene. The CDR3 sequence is CATSDTRTGMDTQYF. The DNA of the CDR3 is TGTGCCACCAGTGATACCCGGACAGGAATGGATACGCAGTATTTT.

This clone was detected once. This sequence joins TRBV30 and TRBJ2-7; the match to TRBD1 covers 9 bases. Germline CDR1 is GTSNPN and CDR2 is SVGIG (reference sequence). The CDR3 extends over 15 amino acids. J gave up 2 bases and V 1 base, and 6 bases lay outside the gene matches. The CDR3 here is CAWSGGQGTTYEQYF. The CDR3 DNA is TGTGCCTGGAGTGGGGGACAGGGTACAACCTACGAGCAGTACTTC.

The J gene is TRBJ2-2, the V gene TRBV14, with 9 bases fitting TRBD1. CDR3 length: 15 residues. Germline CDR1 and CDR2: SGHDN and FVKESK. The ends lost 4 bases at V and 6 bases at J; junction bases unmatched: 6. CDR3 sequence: CASSRSTGGSGELFF. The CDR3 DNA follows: TGTGCCAGCAGCCGATCGACAGGGGGGTCCGGGGAGCTGTTTTTT.

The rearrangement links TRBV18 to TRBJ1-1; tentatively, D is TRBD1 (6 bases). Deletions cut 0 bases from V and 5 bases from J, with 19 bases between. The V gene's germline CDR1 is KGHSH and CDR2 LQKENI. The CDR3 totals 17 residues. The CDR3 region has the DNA TGTGCCAGCTCACCACCCTTTACTCAGGGGCGGAATACTGAAGCTTTCTTT. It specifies CASSPPFTQGRNTEAFF.

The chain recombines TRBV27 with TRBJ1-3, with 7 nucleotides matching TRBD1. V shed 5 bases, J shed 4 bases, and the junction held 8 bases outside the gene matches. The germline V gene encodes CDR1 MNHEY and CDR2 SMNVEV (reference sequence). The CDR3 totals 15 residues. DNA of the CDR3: TGTGCCAGCAGTCCCCGACAGGGCTACGGAAACACCATATATTTT. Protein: CASSPRQGYGNTIYF.

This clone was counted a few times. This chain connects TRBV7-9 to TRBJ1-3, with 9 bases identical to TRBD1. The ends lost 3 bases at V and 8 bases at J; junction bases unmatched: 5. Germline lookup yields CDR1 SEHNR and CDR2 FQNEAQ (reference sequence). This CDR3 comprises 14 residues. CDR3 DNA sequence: TGTGCCAGCAGCTTCGGACAGGGGCTGGACACCATATATTTT. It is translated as CASSFGQGLDTIYF.

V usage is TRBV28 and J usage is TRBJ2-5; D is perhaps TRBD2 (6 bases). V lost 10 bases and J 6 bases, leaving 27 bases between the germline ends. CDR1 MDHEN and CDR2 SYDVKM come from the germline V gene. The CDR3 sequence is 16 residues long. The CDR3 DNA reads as TGTGCCAACAGACGACGTACGGGGGACGGACAAAAGACCCAGTACTTC. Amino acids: CANRRRTGDGQKTQYF.

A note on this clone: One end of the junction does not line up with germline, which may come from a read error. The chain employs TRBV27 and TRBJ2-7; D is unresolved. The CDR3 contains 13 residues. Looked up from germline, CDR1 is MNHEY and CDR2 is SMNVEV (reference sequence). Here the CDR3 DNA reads TGTGCCAGCAGTGCTCCGTATTACTACGAGCAGTGCTTC. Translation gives CASSAPYYYEQCF.

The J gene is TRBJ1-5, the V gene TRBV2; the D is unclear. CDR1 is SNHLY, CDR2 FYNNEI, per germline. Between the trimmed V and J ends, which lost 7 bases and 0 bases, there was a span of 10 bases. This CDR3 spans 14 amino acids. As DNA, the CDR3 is TGTGCCAGCAATCGGGTCGATAGCAATCAGCCCCAGCATTTT. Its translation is CASNRVDSNQPQHF.

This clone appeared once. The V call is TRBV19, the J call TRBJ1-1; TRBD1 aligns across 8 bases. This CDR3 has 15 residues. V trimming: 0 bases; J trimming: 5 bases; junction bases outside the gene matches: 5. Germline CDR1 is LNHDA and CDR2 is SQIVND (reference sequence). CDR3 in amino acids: CASSIDGQGYTEAFF. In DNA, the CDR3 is TGTGCCAGTAGTATAGATGGACAGGGTTATACTGAAGCTTTCTTT.

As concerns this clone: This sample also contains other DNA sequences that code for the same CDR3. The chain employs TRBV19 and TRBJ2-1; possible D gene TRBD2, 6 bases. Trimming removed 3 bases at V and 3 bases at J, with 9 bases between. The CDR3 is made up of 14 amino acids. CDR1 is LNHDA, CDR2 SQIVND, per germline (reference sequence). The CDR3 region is CASSIGGGYNEQFF. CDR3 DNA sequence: TGTGCCAGTAGTATTGGGGGAGGCTACAATGAGCAGTTCTTC.

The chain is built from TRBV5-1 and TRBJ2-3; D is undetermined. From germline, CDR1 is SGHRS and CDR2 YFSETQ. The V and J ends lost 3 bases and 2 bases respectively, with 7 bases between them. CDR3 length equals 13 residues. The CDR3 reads CASSYGSTDTQYF. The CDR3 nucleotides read TGCGCCAGCAGCTACGGTTCCACAGATACGCAGTATTTT.

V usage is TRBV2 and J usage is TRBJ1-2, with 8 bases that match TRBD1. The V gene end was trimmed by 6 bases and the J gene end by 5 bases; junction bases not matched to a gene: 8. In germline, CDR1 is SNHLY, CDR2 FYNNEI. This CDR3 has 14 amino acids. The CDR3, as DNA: TGTGCCAGCAGCCCCCTAGGACAGGGATATGGCTACACCTTC. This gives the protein CASSPLGQGYGYTF. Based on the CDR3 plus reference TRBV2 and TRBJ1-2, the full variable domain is EPEVTQTPSHQVTQMGQEVILRCVPISNHLYFYWYRQILGQKVEFLVSFYNNEISEKSEIFDDQFSVERPDGSNFTLKIRSTKLEDSAMYFCASSPLGQGYGYTFGSGTRLTVV.

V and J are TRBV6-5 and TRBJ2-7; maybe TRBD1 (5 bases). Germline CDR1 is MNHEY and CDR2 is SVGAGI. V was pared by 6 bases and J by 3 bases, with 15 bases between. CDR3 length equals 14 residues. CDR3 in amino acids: CASSPTVTRYEQYF. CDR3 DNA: TGTGCCAGCAGCCCGACAGTGACCCGCTACGAGCAGTACTTC.

In DNA form, the CDR3 reads TGTGCCAGCAGCCAAGATGCAGGTGGTTGGACTGAAGCTTTCTTT. Its translation: CASSQDAGGWTEAFF. This chain joins TRBV14 and TRBJ1-1, with unresolved D. This CDR3 is built from 15 residues. The V gene lost 0 bases and the J gene lost 5 bases, with 13 bases spanning the gap. Germline loops: CDR1 SGHDN, CDR2 FVKESK.

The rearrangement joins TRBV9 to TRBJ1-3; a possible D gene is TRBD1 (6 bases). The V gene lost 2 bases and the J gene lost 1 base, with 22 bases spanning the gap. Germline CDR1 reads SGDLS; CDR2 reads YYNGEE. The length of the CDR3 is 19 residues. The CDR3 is CASSVFAQGAARSGNTIYF. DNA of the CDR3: TGTGCCAGCAGCGTTTTTGCACAGGGCGCAGCCCGATCTGGAAACACCATATATTTT.

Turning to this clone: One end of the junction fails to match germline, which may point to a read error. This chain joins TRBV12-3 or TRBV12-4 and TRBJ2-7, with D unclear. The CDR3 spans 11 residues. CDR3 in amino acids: CASSREYVQYF. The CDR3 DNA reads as TGTGCCAGCAGCCGAGAATACGTGCAGTACTTC.

The CDR3, as DNA: TGTGCCAGCCACCGGGAACCGCTGGACGAGCAGTACTTC. It encodes CASHREPLDEQYF. This chain uses TRBV2 with TRBJ2-7, with TRBD2 as a possible D gene (5 bases). Germline-derived CDR1 and CDR2 are SNHLY and FYNNEI. Deletions cut 8 bases from V and 5 bases from J, with 16 bases between. The CDR3 covers 13 residues.

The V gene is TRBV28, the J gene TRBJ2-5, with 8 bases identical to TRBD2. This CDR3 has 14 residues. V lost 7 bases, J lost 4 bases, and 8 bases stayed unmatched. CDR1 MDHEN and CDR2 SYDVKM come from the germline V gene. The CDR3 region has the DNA TGTGCCAGCACCTCGGGGGGGAACAGAGAGACCCAGTACTTC. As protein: CASTSGGNRETQYF. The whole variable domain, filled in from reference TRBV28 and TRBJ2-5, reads DVKVTQSSRYLVKRTGEKVFLECVQDMDHENMFWYRQDPGLGLRLIYFSYDVKMKEKGDIPEGYSVSREKKERFSLILESASTNQTSMYLCASTSGGNRETQYFGPGTRLLVL.

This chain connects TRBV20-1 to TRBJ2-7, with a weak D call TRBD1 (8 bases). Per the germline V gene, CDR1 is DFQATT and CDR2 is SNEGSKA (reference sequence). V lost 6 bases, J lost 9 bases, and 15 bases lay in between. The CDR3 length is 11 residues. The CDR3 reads CSALQGGWQYF. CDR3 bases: TGCAGTGCGTTACAGGGGGGGTGGCAGTACTTC.

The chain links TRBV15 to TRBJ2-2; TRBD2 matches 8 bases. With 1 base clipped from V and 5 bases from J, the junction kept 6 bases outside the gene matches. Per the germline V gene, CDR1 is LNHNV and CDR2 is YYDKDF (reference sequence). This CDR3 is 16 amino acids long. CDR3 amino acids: CATSRGDSGTTGELFF. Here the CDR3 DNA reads TGTGCCACCAGCAGAGGCGATAGCGGGACTACCGGGGAGCTGTTTTTT.

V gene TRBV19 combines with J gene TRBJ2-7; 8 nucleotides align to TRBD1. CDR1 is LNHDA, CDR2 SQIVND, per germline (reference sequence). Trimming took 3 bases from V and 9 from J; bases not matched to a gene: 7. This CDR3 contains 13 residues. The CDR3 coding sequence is TGTGCCAGTAGTATGGGACAGGAGCAAAGGCAGTACTTC. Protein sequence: CASSMGQEQRQYF.

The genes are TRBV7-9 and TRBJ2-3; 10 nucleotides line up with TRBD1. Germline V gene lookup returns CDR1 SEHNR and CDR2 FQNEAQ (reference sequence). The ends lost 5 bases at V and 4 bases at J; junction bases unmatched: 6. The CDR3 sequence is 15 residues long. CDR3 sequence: CASSPRDRGPDTQYF. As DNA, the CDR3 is TGTGCCAGCAGCCCCCGGGACAGGGGACCAGATACGCAGTATTTT.

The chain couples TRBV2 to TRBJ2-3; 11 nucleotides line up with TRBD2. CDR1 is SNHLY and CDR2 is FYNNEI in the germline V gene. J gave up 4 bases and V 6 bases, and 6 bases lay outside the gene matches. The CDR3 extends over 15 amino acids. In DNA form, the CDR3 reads TGTGCCAGCAGCCCTCTAGCGGGAGGACCAGATACGCAGTATTTT. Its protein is CASSPLAGGPDTQYF.

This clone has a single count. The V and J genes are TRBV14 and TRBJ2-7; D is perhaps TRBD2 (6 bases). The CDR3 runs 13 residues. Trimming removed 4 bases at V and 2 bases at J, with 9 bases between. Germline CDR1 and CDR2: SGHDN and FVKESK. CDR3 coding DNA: TGTGCCAGCAGCCTTTCGGGGGCCTACGAGCAGTACTTC. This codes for CASSLSGAYEQYF.

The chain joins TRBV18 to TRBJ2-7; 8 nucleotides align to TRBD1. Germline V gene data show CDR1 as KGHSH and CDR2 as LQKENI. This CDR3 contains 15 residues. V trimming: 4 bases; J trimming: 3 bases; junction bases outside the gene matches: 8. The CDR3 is CASSQPDRGFYEQYF. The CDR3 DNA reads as TGTGCCAGCTCACAGCCTGACAGGGGATTCTACGAGCAGTACTTC.

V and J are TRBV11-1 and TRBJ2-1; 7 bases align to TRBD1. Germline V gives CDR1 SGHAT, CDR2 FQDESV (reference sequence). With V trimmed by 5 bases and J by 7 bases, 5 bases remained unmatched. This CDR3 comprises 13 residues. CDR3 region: CASSPGQLNEQFF. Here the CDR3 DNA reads TGTGCCAGCAGCCCGGGACAGTTAAATGAGCAGTTCTTC.

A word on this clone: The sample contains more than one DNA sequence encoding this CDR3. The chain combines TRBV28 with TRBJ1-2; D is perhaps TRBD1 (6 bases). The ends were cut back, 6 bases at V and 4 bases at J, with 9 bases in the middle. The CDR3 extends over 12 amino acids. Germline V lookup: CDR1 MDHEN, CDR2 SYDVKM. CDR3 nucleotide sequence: TGTGCCAGCAGCCCACAGGGCTATGGCTACACCTTC. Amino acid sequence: CASSPQGYGYTF.

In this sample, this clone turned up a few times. DNA of the CDR3: TGTGCCAGCAGTGAGGGGGCGGCCAGCTCCTACAATGAGCAGTTCTTC. This codes for CASSEGAASSYNEQFF. The chain links TRBV28 to TRBJ2-1; 7 nucleotides line up with TRBD1. Germline CDR1 and CDR2: MDHEN and SYDVKM. V gave up 5 bases and J gave up 0 bases; unmatched junction bases: 7. The CDR3 contains 16 residues.

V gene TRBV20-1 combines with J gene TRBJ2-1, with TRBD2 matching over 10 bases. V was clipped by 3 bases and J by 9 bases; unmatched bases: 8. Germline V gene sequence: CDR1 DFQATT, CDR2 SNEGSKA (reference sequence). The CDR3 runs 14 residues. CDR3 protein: CSASVASGRGEQFF. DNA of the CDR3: TGCAGTGCTAGTGTGGCTAGCGGGAGAGGTGAGCAGTTCTTC.